This entry lists 10 T cell receptor beta chains sequenced from one sample in a study of shared clonotypes between healthy human individuals. TCRdb's table, derived via immunoSEQ multiplex PCR, lists solely in-frame clones and lacks some. The table records some 2,400,000 clones, under 97% of them present only once. Sequenced material: naive CD4+ T cells sorted from blood. Noted subset: CD45RA+ positively selected. The receptors originated from a man aged 18 to 29 in good health.

This clone appeared a few times. The J gene is TRBJ1-2, the V gene TRBV6-1; tentatively, D is TRBD1 (5 bases). Trimming removed 7 bases at V and 6 bases at J, with 12 bases between. CDR1 is MNHNS, CDR2 SASEGT, per germline. The CDR3 is made up of 12 amino acids. The CDR3 here is CASTPQENGYTF. As DNA, the CDR3 is TGTGCCAGCACTCCACAGGAGAATGGCTACACCTTC.

The chain uses TRBV18 and TRBJ2-1; tentative D call: TRBD1 (6 bases). This CDR3 has 14 residues. CDR1 and CDR2 from the germline V gene are KGHSH and LQKENI. V lost 5 bases and J lost 9, with 17 bases in between. The CDR3 loop reads CASSEGTSRGEQFF. CDR3 coding DNA: TGTGCCAGCTCAGAGGGGACATCCCGAGGTGAGCAGTTCTTC.

The genes are TRBV28 and TRBJ1-2, with 7 bases fitting TRBD1. This CDR3 has 15 residues. The germline gives CDR1 MDHEN, CDR2 SYDVKM. The trim removed 3 bases at V and 6 bases at J, leaving 10 bases unmatched. This CDR3 is CASSLRDRGRDGYTF. CDR3 nucleotides: TGTGCCAGCAGTTTGCGGGACAGAGGGCGGGATGGCTACACCTTC.

This clone was observed once. The gene calls are TRBV2 and TRBJ2-2; 9 nucleotides align to TRBD1. CDR3 length: 16 residues. Looked up from germline, CDR1 is SNHLY and CDR2 is FYNNEI. The V and J ends lost 3 bases and 4 bases, in that order; junction bases with no gene match: 6. CDR3 nucleotides: TGTGCCAGCAGTGACGCGACAGGGGGAGGCACCGGGGAGCTGTTTTTT. Encoded protein: CASSDATGGGTGELFF.

The chain joins TRBV18 to TRBJ1-2; 9 bases are shared with TRBD1. Germline V gives CDR1 KGHSH, CDR2 LQKENI. J was trimmed by 3 bases and V by 3 bases; bases with no gene match: 11. CDR3 length equals 17 residues. CDR3 in amino acids: CASSPRTGAGVDYGYTF. As DNA, the CDR3 is TGTGCCAGCTCACCCCGGACAGGGGCCGGGGTAGACTATGGCTACACCTTC.

This clone was counted between two and nine times. This CDR3 is CASSLATSSYEQYF. As DNA, the CDR3 is TGTGCCAGCAGCTTAGCGACTAGCTCCTACGAGCAGTACTTC. The rearrangement links TRBV11-2 to TRBJ2-7; D might be TRBD2 (6 bases). With 1 base removed from V and 0 bases from J, the gap between germline ends came to 7 bases. Per the germline V gene, CDR1 is SGHAT and CDR2 is FQNNGV. This CDR3 spans 14 amino acids.

The V call is TRBV15, the J call TRBJ2-3; D unclear. This CDR3 is 12 amino acids long. Per germline, CDR1 LNHNV and CDR2 YYDKDF (reference sequence). Trimming pared 5 bases from V and 6 bases from J, leaving 9 bases between. This CDR3 is CATSLDTDTQYF. CDR3 DNA sequence: TGTGCCACCAGCCTAGACACCGATACGCAGTATTTT. Complete variable domain (other parts from reference TRBV15 and TRBJ2-3): DAMVIQNPRYQVTQFGKPVTLSCSQTLNHNVMYWYQQKSSQAPKLLFHYYDKDFNNEADTPDNFQSRRPNTSFCFLDIRSPGLGDTAMYLCATSLDTDTQYFGPGTRLTVL.

The chain recombines TRBV29-1 with TRBJ1-2; 8 bases line up with TRBD1. Looked up from germline, CDR1 is SQVTM and CDR2 is ANQGSEA. The J segment lost 4 bases and the V segment lost 7 bases, leaving 11 bases of the junction unmatched. The CDR3 length is 14 residues. CDR3 residues: CSASGTGTPYGYTF. The CDR3, as DNA: TGCAGCGCTTCCGGGACAGGAACCCCCTATGGCTACACCTTC.

This sequence joins TRBV4-1 and TRBJ1-2, with a tentative D call TRBD1 (5 bases). This CDR3 has 15 amino acids. Between the trimmed V and J ends, which lost 0 bases and 2 bases, there was a span of 10 bases. Germline V CDR1 and CDR2: MGHRA, YSYEKL. CDR3 sequence reads: CASSQDRTQNYGYTF. In DNA, the CDR3 is TGCGCCAGCAGCCAAGATAGGACACAAAACTATGGCTACACCTTC.

V and J are TRBV7-6 and TRBJ2-2; 11 positions agree with TRBD2. CDR3 size: 17 residues. Per the germline V gene, CDR1 is SGHVS and CDR2 is FNYEAQ. The trim removed 2 bases at V and 2 bases at J, leaving 4 bases unmatched. CDR3 in amino acids: CASSLLTSGGNTGELFF. The CDR3 coding sequence is TGTGCCAGCAGCTTACTCACTAGCGGGGGAAACACCGGGGAGCTGTTTTTT.